This T cell receptor beta chain was sequenced for a study of T cells in Graves' hyperthyroidism and ophthalmopathy. General study points: Among clonotypes expanded in thyroid above 0.001, most were also found in blood.

This clonotype was seen many times. Its antigen is as yet unknown. CDR3 length equals 17 residues. Germline values: CDR1 SGHDN, CDR2 FVKESK. The V end lost 2 bases, the J end lost 3 bases, and 16 bases lay between the germline ends. Duration under 3 months, a NOSPECS grade of at least 4, and a Clinical Activity Score of at least 3 characterized the ophthalmopathy patients. Uncontrolled infection, other autoimmune disease, pregnancy or lactation led to exclusion. There were TCR beta CDR3 regions amplified from RNA transcripts. HTBI primers were the set used in a first-round RT-PCR of the TCR CDR3. MiXCR was run by TCRdb on the multiplex PCR reads, yielding one entry per CDR3 protein. This sample has about 380,000 distinct CDR3 sequences; roughly 20% occur once, and the top ten carry 35% to 50%.

This chain links TRBV14 with TRBJ2-2; D might be TRBD1 or TRBD2, each matching 5 bases. Sequencing was carried out using blood. The sequence was obtained from a young man with Graves' ophthalmopathy. The CDR3 is CASSQPGRGPHTGELFF. CDR3 coding DNA: TGTGCCAGCAGCCAACCTGGCCGGGGCCCTCACACCGGGGAGCTGTTTTTT. The full variable domain, with the rest looked up from reference TRBV14 and TRBJ2-2, is EAGVTQFPSHSVIEKGQTVTLRCDPISGHDNLYWYRRVMGKEIKFLLHFVKESKQDESGMPNNRFLAERTGGTYSTLKVQPAELEDSGVYFCASSQPGRGPHTGELFFGEGSRLTVL.